This entry describes one TCR beta chain. What it binds is unknown. Trimming left V 0 bases short and J 6 bases short, with 3 bases between. Looked up from germline, CDR1 is SGHDT and CDR2 is YYEEEE. The CDR3 contains 12 residues. The table came from immunoSEQ multiplex PCR; TCRdb's copy has only in-frame clones and leaves some out. The sample comprises about 83,000 clones, 92% of which are singletons, and less than 10% rests with the top ten. The sample originates from a study of OX40 agonist ivuxolimab in advanced cancers. Study outcomes and limitations: Expanded clones were, on average, more numerous in CD8+ T cells than in CD4+.

The sequence was collected from an adult with an advanced solid tumor such as melanoma, head and neck, liver or kidney cancer. The chain is built from TRBV5-6 and TRBJ2-2; D is unclear. The sample here was CD4+ or CD8+ T cells sorted from blood, taken in a trial of the OX40 agonist ivuxolimab. CDR3 nucleotide sequence: TGTGCCAGCAGCTTGGGGTCCGGGGAGCTGTTTTTT. Protein sequence: CASSLGSGELFF. The complete variable domain, with remaining parts taken from reference TRBV5-6 and TRBJ2-2, reads DAGVTQSPTHLIKTRGQQVTLRCSPKSGHDTVSWYQQALGQGPQFIFQYYEEEERQRGNFPDRFSGHQFPNYSSELNVNALLLGDSALYLCASSLGSGELFFGEGSRLTVL.